The TCR beta chain under discussion was sequenced for a study of shared clonotypes between healthy human individuals. In the case of this clone: The target antigen is unknown.

V gave up 4 bases and J gave up 2 bases; unmatched junction bases: 5. The CDR3 totals 14 residues. CDR1 and CDR2 (germline): SGHRS, YFSETQ. General observations from the study: Researchers sampled only blood; tissue repertoires likely differ. Among a few donors, approximately 5% of naive CD4 clonotypes were found in common. Unshared clonotypes carried lower generation probabilities than those common to all four donors.

In the original analysis: ImmunoSEQ output lacked quality scores and full-length reads, limiting matched filtering. Method: immunoSEQ multiplex PCR; TCRdb's copy keeps in-frame clones and lacks some. V, J and clone size reflect that table, while D and trimming were determined from the DNA. The table shows approximately 940,000 clones, with 76% occurring only once. The rearrangement uses TRBV5-1 and TRBJ2-5; 7 bases fit TRBD1. The clonotype comes from a young man in good health. Sequenced sample: memory CD4+ T cells sorted from blood. Subset given: CD45RA-negative fraction. The CDR3 reads CASSPGTEQETQYF. The CDR3 DNA follows: TGCGCCAGCAGCCCAGGGACAGAACAAGAGACCCAGTACTTC.